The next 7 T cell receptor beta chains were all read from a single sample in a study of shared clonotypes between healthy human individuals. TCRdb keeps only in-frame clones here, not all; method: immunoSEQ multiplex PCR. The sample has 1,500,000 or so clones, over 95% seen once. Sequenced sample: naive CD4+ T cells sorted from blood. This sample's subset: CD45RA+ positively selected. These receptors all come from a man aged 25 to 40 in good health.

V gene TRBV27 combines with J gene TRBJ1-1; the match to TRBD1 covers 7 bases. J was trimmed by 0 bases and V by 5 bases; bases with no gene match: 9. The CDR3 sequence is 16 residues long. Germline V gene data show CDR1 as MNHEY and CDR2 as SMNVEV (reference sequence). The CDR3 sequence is CASSRSDREMNTEAFF. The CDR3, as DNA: TGTGCCAGCAGTAGGAGCGACAGGGAGATGAACACTGAAGCTTTCTTT.

CDR3 DNA sequence: TGTGCCAGCAGCTTGGTTCCAGGGAACTATGGCTACACCTTC. Its protein product is CASSLVPGNYGYTF. The rearrangement joins TRBV5-5 to TRBJ1-2; D is possibly TRBD1 (5 bases). The CDR3 extends over 14 amino acids. The germline V gene encodes CDR1 SGHKS and CDR2 YYEKEE (reference sequence). Trimming removed 0 bases at V and 2 bases at J, with 8 bases between.

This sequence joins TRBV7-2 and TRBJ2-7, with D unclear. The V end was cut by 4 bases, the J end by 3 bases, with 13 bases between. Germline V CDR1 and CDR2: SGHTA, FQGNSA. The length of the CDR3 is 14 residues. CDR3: CASSSYGGIYEQYF. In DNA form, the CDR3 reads TGTGCCAGCAGCTCATATGGTGGGATCTACGAGCAGTACTTC.

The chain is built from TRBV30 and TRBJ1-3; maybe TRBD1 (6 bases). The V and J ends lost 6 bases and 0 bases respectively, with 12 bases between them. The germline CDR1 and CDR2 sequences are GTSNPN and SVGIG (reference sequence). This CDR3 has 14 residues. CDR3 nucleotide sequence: TGTGCCTGTCTCCCACAGGGCTCTGGAAACACCATATATTTT. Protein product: CACLPQGSGNTIYF. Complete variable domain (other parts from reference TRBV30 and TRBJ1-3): SQTIHQWPATLVQPVGSPLSLECTVEGTSNPNLYWYRQAAGRGLQLLFYSVGIGQISSEVPQNLSASRPQDRQFILSSKKLLLSDSGFYLCACLPQGSGNTIYFGEGSWLTVV.

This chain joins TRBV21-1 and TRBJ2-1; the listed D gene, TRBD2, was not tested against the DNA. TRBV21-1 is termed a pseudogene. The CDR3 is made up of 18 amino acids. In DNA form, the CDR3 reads TGTGCCAGCTGGCGGGTAGCGGGAGTTTCCGGAACCTACAATGAGCAGTTCTTC. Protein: CASWRVAGVSGTYNEQFF.

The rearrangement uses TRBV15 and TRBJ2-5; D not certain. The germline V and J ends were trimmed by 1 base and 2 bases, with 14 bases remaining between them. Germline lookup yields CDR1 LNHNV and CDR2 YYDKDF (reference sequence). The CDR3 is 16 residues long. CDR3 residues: CATSRATGRQQETQYF. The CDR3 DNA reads TGTGCCACCAGCAGAGCTACGGGTCGCCAACAAGAGACCCAGTACTTC.

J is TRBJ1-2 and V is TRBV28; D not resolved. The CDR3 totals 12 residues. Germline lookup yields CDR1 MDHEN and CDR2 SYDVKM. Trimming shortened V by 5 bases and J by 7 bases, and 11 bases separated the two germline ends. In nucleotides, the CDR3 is TGTGCCAGCAGTCCGACCCCTCCTGGCTACACCTTC. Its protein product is CASSPTPPGYTF.